The clone carrying this T cell receptor (beta chain) was observed a few times. Its antigen is still unknown. The data were obtained in a study of CD4 T cells in relation to SARS-CoV-2 and coronaviruses. Across the whole study: TCR beta CDR3s were sequenced after roughly ten-day antigen culture of PBMCs.

Naive and memory CD4+ T cells came from enriched cryopreserved PBMCs. Naive or memory CD4+ cells were cultured 1:1 with T cell-depleted PBMCs plus CEF. This CDR3 has 13 residues. Survey-level TCR-beta sequencing used DNA from CEF-cultured naive and memory CD4+ T cells. TCRdb keeps only in-frame clones here, not all; method: immunoSEQ multiplex PCR. The top ten clones hold 3.5% to 5% of a sample with roughly 41,000 clones, approximately 81% of them seen once. The sequenced material came from naive CD4+ T cells from PBMCs, cultured in vitro. Regarding subset: naive CD4+ T cells isolated by negative enrichment. The clonotype comes from an adult with COVID-19. The chain links TRBV21-1 to TRBJ2-7. TRBV21-1 is annotated as a pseudogene. The CDR3 loop reads CASSQEGNYEQYF. CDR3 sequence (DNA): TGTGCCAGCAGCCAAGAGGGAAACTACGAGCAGTACTTC.